What follows describes a single TCR beta chain. Its antigen is as yet unknown. The CDR3 is cut off 3 residues early in the read; its end comes from the germline J gene. The data are from a study of T cells in women clearing cervical HPV infection. Study summary: Blood came at first lesion visit for cases, post-clearance for controls. Only a few women had HLA typing results available.

V dropped 0 bases and J dropped 7 bases, with 9 bases sitting between them. Germline V gene data show CDR1 as KGHSH and CDR2 as LQKENI. This CDR3 contains 14 residues. TCRdb keeps only in-frame clones here, not all; method: immunoSEQ multiplex PCR. The data include about 30,000 clones; the top ten clones carry about 16%. Study-wide points: Cases carried less TRBV6-7 than controls: approximately 0.1% versus 0.16%.

Material for sequencing was blood buffy coat. The rearrangement links TRBV18 to TRBJ1-4; no reliable D call. The clonotype comes from a woman aged 18 to 75 with a cervical HPV16 infection that either progressed to CIN3+ or cleared (not recorded which). The CDR3 loop is CASSPPGQSEKLFF. CDR3 DNA, as far as it was read: TGTGCCAGCTCACCACCGGGCCAGAGTGAAAAA.